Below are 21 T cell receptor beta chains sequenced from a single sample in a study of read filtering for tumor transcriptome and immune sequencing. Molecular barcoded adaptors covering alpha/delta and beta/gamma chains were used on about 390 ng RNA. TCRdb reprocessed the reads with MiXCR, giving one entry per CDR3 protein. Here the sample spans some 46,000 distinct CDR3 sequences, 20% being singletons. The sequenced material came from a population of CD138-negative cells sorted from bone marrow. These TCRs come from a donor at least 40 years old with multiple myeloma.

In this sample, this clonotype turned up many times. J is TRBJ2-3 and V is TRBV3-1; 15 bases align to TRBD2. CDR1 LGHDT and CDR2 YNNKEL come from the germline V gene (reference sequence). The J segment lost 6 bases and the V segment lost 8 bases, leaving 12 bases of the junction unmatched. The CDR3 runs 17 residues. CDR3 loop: CASRDGTSGRFLDTQYF. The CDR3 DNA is TGTGCCAGCCGAGATGGGACTAGCGGGAGGTTCCTCGATACGCAGTATTTT.

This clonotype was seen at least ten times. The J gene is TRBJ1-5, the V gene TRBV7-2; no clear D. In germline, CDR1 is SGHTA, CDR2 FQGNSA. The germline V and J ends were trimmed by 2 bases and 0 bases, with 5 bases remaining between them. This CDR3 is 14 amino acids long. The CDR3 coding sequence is TGTGCCAGCAGCTTACACGGTAGCAATCAGCCCCAGCATTTT. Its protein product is CASSLHGSNQPQHF.

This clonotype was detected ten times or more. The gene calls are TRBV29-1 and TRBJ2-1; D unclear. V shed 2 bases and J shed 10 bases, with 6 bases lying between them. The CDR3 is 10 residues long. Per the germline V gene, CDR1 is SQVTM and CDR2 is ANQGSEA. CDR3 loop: CSVETAEQFF. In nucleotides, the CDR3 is TGCAGCGTTGAAACGGCGGAGCAGTTCTTC.

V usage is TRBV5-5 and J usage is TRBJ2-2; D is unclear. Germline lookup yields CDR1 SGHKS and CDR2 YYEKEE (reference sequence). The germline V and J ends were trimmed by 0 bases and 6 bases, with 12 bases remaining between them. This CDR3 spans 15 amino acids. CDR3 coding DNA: TGTGCCAGCAGCTTGGCCAGGTTAGGATCCGGGGAGCTGTTTTTT. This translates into CASSLARLGSGELFF.

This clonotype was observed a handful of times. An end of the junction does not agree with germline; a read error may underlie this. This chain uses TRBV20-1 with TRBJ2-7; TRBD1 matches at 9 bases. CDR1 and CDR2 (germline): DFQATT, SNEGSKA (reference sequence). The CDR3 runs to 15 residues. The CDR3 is CSAQPGQGIPYGQYF. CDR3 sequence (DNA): TGCAGTGCACAACCGGGACAGGGAATTCCCTACGGGCAGTACTTC.

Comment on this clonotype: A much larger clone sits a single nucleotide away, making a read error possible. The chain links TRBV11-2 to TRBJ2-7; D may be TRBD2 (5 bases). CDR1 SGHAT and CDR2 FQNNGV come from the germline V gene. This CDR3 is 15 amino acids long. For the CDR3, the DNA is TGTCCCAGCAGCAAACTAGAGACTTTTAACTACGAGCAGTACTTC. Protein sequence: CPSSKLETFNYEQYF.

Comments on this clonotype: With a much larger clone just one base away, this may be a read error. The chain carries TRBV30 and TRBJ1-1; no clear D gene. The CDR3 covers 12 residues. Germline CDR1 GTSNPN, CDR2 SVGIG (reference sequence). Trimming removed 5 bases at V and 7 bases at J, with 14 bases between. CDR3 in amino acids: CAWSGSGIEAFF. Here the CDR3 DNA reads TGTGCCTGGTCTGGATCGGGCATTGAAGCTTTCTTT.

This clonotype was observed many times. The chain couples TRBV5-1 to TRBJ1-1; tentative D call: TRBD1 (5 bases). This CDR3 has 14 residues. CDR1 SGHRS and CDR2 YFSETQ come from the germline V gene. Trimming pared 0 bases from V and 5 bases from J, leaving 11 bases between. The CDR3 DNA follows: TGCGCCAGCAGCTTGGGCAGGGCGAAAACTGAAGCTTTCTTT. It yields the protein CASSLGRAKTEAFF.

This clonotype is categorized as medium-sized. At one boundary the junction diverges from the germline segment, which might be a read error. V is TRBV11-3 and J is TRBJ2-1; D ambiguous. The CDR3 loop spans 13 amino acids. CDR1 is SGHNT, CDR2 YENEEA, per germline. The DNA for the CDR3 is TGCGCCAGCAGCTTGGGTGGTGACAATGAGCAGTTCTTC. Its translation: CASSLGGDNEQFF.

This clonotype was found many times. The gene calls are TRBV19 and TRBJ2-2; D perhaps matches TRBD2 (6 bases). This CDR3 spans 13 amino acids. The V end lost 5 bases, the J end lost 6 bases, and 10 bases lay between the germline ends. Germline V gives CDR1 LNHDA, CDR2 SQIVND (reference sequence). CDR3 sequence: CASSSTRAGELFF. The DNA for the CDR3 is TGTGCCAGTAGTTCGACTAGAGCCGGGGAGCTGTTTTTT.

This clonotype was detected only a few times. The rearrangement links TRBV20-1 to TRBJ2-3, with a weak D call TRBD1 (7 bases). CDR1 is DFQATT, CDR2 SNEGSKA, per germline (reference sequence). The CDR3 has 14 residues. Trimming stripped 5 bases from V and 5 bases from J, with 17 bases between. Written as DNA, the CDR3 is TGCAGTGCTCAGGGGGGCGGGATCCGAGATACGCAGTATTTT. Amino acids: CSAQGGGIRDTQYF.

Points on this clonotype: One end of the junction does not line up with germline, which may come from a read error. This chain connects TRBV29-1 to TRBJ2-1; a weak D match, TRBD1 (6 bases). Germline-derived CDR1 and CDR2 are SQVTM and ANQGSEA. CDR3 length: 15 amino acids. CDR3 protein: CSVLGQGNTYNEQSF. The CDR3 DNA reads TGCAGCGTTCTCGGGCAGGGGAACACCTACAATGAGCAGTCCTTC.

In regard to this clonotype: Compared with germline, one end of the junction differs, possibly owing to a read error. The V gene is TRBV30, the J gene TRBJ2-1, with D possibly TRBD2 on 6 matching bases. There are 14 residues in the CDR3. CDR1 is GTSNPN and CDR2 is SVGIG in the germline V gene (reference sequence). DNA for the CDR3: TGTGCCCGGAGTTGGGAGGTCGCCTACAATGAGCGGTTCTTC. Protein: CARSWEVAYNERFF.

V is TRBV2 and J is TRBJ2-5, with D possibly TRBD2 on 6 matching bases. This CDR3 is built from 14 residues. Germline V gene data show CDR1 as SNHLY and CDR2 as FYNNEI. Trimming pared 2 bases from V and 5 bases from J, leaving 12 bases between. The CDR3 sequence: CASSELAKGETQYF. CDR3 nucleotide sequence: TGTGCCAGCAGTGAACTAGCGAAAGGGGAGACCCAGTACTTC. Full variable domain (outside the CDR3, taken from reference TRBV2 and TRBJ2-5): EPEVTQTPSHQVTQMGQEVILRCVPISNHLYFYWYRQILGQKVEFLVSFYNNEISEKSEIFDDQFSVERPDGSNFTLKIRSTKLEDSAMYFCASSELAKGETQYFGPGTRLLVL.

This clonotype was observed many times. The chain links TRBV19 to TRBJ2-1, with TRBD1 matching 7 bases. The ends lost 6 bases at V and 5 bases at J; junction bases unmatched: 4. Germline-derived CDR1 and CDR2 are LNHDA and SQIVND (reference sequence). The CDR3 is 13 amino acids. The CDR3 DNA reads TGTGCCAGTAGGACAGGGTCGAACAATGAGCAGTTCTTC. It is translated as CASRTGSNNEQFF.

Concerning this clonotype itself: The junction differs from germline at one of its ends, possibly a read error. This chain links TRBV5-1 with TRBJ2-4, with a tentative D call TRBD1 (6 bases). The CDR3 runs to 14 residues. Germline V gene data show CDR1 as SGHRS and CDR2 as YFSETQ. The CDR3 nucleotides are TGCGCCAGCAGCCCCCCCGGGACACAAAACATTCTGTACTTC. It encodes CASSPPGTQNILYF. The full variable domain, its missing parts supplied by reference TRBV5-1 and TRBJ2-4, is KAGVTQTPRYLIKTRGQQVTLSCSPISGHRSVSWYQQTPGQGLQFLFEYFSETQRNKGNFPGRFSGRQFSNSRSEMNVSTLELGDSALYLCASSPPGTQNILYFGAGTRLSVL.

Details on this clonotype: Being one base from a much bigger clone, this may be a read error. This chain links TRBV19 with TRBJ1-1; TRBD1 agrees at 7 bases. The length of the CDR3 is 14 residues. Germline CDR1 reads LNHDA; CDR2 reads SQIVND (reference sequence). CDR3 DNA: TGTGCCAGTAGTGGGACAGCCATGAACACTGGAGCTTTCTTT. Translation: CASSGTAMNTGAFF.

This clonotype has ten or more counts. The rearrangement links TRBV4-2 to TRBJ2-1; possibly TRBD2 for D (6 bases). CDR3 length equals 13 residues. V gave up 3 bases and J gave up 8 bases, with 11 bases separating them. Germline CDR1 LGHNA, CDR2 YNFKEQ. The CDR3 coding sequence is TGTGCCAGCAGCCAGGAGGGAGCTTATGAGCAGTTCTTC. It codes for CASSQEGAYEQFF.

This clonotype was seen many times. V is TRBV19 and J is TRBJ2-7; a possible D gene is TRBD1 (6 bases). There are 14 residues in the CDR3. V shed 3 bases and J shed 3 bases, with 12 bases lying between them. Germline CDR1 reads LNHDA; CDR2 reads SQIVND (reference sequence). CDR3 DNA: TGTGCCAGTAGTATCGGCGGACAGAGCTACGAGCAGTACTTC. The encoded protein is CASSIGGQSYEQYF.

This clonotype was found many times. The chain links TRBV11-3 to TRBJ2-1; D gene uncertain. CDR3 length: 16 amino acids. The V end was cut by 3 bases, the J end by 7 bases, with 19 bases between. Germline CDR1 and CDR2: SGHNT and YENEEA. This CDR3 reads CASSFIGRVSYNEQFF. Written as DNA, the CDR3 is TGTGCCAGCAGCTTCATCGGTCGAGTAAGTTATAATGAGCAGTTCTTC.

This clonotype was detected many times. This CDR3 reads CASSPNGGAGVCNEQFF. The CDR3 DNA reads as TGTGCCAGCAGCCCCAATGGGGGAGCGGGAGTTTGCAATGAGCAGTTCTTC. V usage is TRBV28 and J usage is TRBJ2-1, with 8 bases identical to TRBD2. Germline V gives CDR1 MDHEN, CDR2 SYDVKM. Trimming cost V 6 bases and J 6 bases; bases outside gene matches: 16. The CDR3 is 17 amino acids. Based on the CDR3 plus reference TRBV28 and TRBJ2-1, the full variable domain is DVKVTQSSRYLVKRTGEKVFLECVQDMDHENMFWYRQDPGLGLRLIYFSYDVKMKEKGDIPEGYSVSREKKERFSLILESASTNQTSMYLCASSPNGGAGVCNEQFFGPGTRLTVL.